The 6 T cell receptor beta chains below come from one sample, sequenced in a study of cytomegalovirus exposure and HLA in healthy donors. Both 60 Vbeta primers and 13 Jbeta primers went into the PCR. Assay: immunoSEQ multiplex PCR; the TCRdb copy retains only in-frame clones and omits some. The table lists 130,000 to 150,000 clones, about three quarters of them singletons. The sample consisted of PBMCs. The receptor set was obtained from a woman aged 40 to 50 in good health and CMV-seronegative.

V and J are TRBV29-1 and TRBJ2-3; 8 bases fit TRBD1. The V segment lost 6 bases and the J segment 3 bases; nucleotides outside the gene matches: 11. The V gene's germline CDR1 is SQVTM and CDR2 ANQGSEA. The CDR3 extends over 15 amino acids. Here the CDR3 reads CSVGPQGAGTDTQYF. Written as DNA, the CDR3 is TGCAGCGTAGGGCCTCAGGGGGCTGGTACAGATACGCAGTATTTT.

J is TRBJ1-6 and V is TRBV5-4, with TRBD1 matching over 7 bases. This CDR3 contains 15 residues. From germline, CDR1 is SGHNT and CDR2 YYREEE (reference sequence). With 2 bases clipped from V and 7 bases from J, the junction kept 6 bases outside the gene matches. The CDR3 DNA follows: TGTGCCAGCAGCTTCTGGGGACAGCTAAATTCACCCCTCCACTTT. It encodes CASSFWGQLNSPLHF. Variable domain in full (rest from reference TRBV5-4 and TRBJ1-6): ETGVTQSPTHLIKTRGQQVTLRCSSQSGHNTVSWYQQALGQGPQFIFQYYREEENGRGNFPPRFSGLQFPNYSSELNVNALELDDSALYLCASSFWGQLNSPLHFGNGTRLTVT.

There are a few counts of this clone. CDR3 in DNA: TGTGCCACTCAGGGGGAAAAACTGTTTTTT. Protein product: CATQGEKLFF. The chain is built from TRBV5-6 and TRBJ1-4, with a tentative D call TRBD1 (6 bases). With 9 bases removed from V and 8 bases from J, the gap between germline ends came to 8 bases. This CDR3 region has 10 residues. In germline, CDR1 is SGHDT, CDR2 YYEEEE.

The rearrangement links TRBV6-1 to TRBJ2-6; 9 nucleotides agree with TRBD1. J was trimmed by 1 base and V by 3 bases; bases with no gene match: 7. CDR3 length equals 18 residues. Germline CDR1 is MNHNS and CDR2 is SASEGT. The DNA for the CDR3 is TGTGCCAGCAGTGAGGGGACAGGGTATTGGTCTGGGGCCAACGTCCTGACTTTC. Amino acids: CASSEGTGYWSGANVLTF.

As concerns this clone: The same CDR3 arises from other DNA sequences in this sample as well. The chain couples TRBV6-5 to TRBJ1-1, with D unclear. V dropped 6 bases and J dropped 1 base, with 9 bases sitting between them. Germline CDR1 MNHEY, CDR2 SVGAGI. There are 13 residues in the CDR3. The CDR3 here is CASSLGGNTEAFF. The CDR3 nucleotides are TGTGCCAGCAGCCTCGGAGGGAACACTGAAGCTTTCTTT.

This chain joins TRBV5-1 and TRBJ2-1, with TRBD2 matching 12 bases. Germline assignment: CDR1 SGHRS and CDR2 YFSETQ. The ends lost 3 bases at V and 8 bases at J; junction bases unmatched: 3. The CDR3 has 14 residues. Written as DNA, the CDR3 is TGCGCCAGCAGCTCCCGACTAGCGGGGGATGAGCAGTTCTTC. Its protein is CASSSRLAGDEQFF.